Presented here are 23 T cell receptor beta chains from one specimen sequenced in a study of PD-1 blockade in classical Hodgkin lymphoma. Only in-frame clones appear in the TCRdb table, and some are missing; sequencing was by immunoSEQ multiplex PCR. This table has roughly 34,000 clones, more than 65% appearing once. After autologous stem cell transplantation all patients relapsed, and prior brentuximab vedotin exposure differed between cohorts. Source: peripheral blood mononuclear cells (PBMCs), taken before the second cycle of nivolumab. These receptors were collected from a human donor with classical Hodgkin lymphoma.

The chain is built from TRBV28 and TRBJ2-2; TRBD1 matches at 7 bases. V lost 4 bases to trimming and J lost 1 base; unmatched junction nucleotides: 18. Germline CDR1 reads MDHEN; CDR2 reads SYDVKM. CDR3 length equals 20 residues. The CDR3 loop is CASSSHLPWAGTVNTGELFF. The DNA for the CDR3 is TGTGCCAGCAGTTCACATCTCCCCTGGGCCGGGACAGTGAACACCGGGGAGCTGTTTTTT.

The chain couples TRBV9 to TRBJ1-6; D remains unclear. The CDR3 sequence is 16 residues long. Germline-derived CDR1 and CDR2 are SGDLS and YYNGEE. The V end was cut by 0 bases, the J end by 4 bases, with 11 bases between. Here the CDR3 DNA reads TGTGCCAGCAGCGTAGTGTCTGGAACGTATAATTCACCCCTCCACTTT. Translated, it gives CASSVVSGTYNSPLHF.

This clone showed up just a few times. The chain uses TRBV4-1 and TRBJ1-1; D is unclear. The CDR3 is 15 amino acids. Germline V gives CDR1 MGHRA, CDR2 YSYEKL. V was pared by 1 base and J by 3 bases, with 12 bases between. The CDR3 DNA reads TGCGCCAGCAGCCAAGGCACGGGGTCGGACACTGAAGCTTTCTTT. Protein: CASSQGTGSDTEAFF.

The CDR3 loop reads CASSKPLAGGNHEQYF. DNA of the CDR3: TGTGCCAGCAGCAAGCCACTCGCGGGGGGGAACCACGAGCAGTACTTC. The chain links TRBV5-4 to TRBJ2-7, with 9 bases lining up with TRBD2. Germline values: CDR1 SGHNT, CDR2 YYREEE (reference sequence). V shed 4 bases, J shed 5 bases, and the junction held 13 bases outside the gene matches. The CDR3 is made up of 16 amino acids.

V gene TRBV5-1 combines with J gene TRBJ1-2; maybe TRBD1 (5 bases). Trimming pared 3 bases from V and 6 bases from J, leaving 15 bases between. CDR3 length: 14 residues. Per germline, CDR1 SGHRS and CDR2 YFSETQ. The CDR3 nucleotides read TGCGCCAGCAGCTGGGGGACCGCTGAGAATGGCTACACCTTC. It codes for CASSWGTAENGYTF.

The CDR3 sequence: CASSVEGQASGDTEAFF. In DNA form, the CDR3 reads TGTGCCAGCAGCGTGGAGGGACAGGCCTCGGGTGACACTGAAGCTTTCTTT. This chain links TRBV9 with TRBJ1-1; 8 positions agree with TRBD1. The CDR3 extends over 17 amino acids. Per germline, CDR1 SGDLS and CDR2 YYNGEE. Trimming removed 2 bases from V and 3 bases from J; junction bases left unmatched: 12.

The rearrangement links TRBV5-6 to TRBJ2-5; tentatively, D is TRBD1 or TRBD2 (6 bases each). This CDR3 is 14 amino acids long. Trimming shortened V by 4 bases and J by 4 bases, and 14 bases separated the two germline ends. Germline CDR1 is SGHDT and CDR2 is YYEEEE. The CDR3 nucleotides are TGTGCCAGCAGCCGACCGGGGGCCGGAGAGACCCAGTACTTC. Encoded protein: CASSRPGAGETQYF. The entire variable domain, with the rest obtained from reference TRBV5-6 and TRBJ2-5, is as follows: DAGVTQSPTHLIKTRGQQVTLRCSPKSGHDTVSWYQQALGQGPQFIFQYYEEEERQRGNFPDRFSGHQFPNYSSELNVNALLLGDSALYLCASSRPGAGETQYFGPGTRLLVL.

This clone was recorded once. This rearrangement joins TRBV7-9 to TRBJ2-7; 7 bases are a match to TRBD1. The CDR3 loop spans 14 amino acids. The junction had 6 bases not matched to a gene; V was cut back by 5 bases and J by 2 bases. CDR1 and CDR2 from the germline V gene are SEHNR and FQNEAQ (reference sequence). CDR3 in amino acids: CASSPWTGAYEQYF. CDR3 DNA: TGTGCCAGCAGCCCGTGGACAGGCGCCTACGAGCAGTACTTC.

V gene TRBV29-1 combines with J gene TRBJ2-1, with 11 nucleotides matching TRBD2. The CDR3 covers 15 residues. With V trimmed by 5 bases and J by 3 bases, 6 bases remained unmatched. CDR1 is SQVTM, CDR2 ANQGSEA, per germline. For the CDR3, the DNA is TGCAGCGTTCCAATAGCGGGGGGGGACTACAATGAGCAGTTCTTC. Translated: CSVPIAGGDYNEQFF.

The chain combines TRBV4-3 with TRBJ1-2; 8 bases align to TRBD1. Looked up from germline, CDR1 is LGHNA and CDR2 is YSLEER. V dropped 0 bases and J dropped 5; count of bases not matched to a gene: 5. The CDR3 covers 15 residues. For the CDR3, the DNA is TGCGCCAGCAGCCAAGACCCAGGACAGGGTTATGGCTACACCTTC. Translated: CASSQDPGQGYGYTF.

The DNA of the CDR3 is TGCGCCAGCAAGGGGTCAGGGCCGTATGGCTACACCTTC. Translated, it gives CASKGSGPYGYTF. The genes are TRBV10-1 and TRBJ1-2, with D possibly being TRBD1 (5 bases). CDR1 and CDR2 (germline): WNHNN, SYGVQD (reference sequence). This CDR3 contains 13 residues. V lost 7 bases and J lost 5, with 14 bases in between.

This chain links TRBV29-1 with TRBJ2-3; D gene ambiguous. Trimming shortened V by 6 bases and J by 6 bases, and 7 bases separated the two germline ends. The CDR3 loop spans 10 amino acids. Germline lookup yields CDR1 SQVTM and CDR2 ANQGSEA. Written as DNA, the CDR3 is TGCAGCGTCCGCTCGGATACGCAGTATTTT. Amino acid sequence: CSVRSDTQYF.

As for this clone: One end of the junction varies from germline; a read error may be responsible. This sequence joins TRBV6-1 and TRBJ2-1, with D unclear. The CDR3 contains 11 residues. Germline CDR1 MNHNS, CDR2 SASEGT. The DNA for the CDR3 is TGTGCCAGCAGGGGGTCACCTGAGCTGTTCTTC. This sequence encodes CASRGSPELFF.

V gene TRBV4-1 combines with J gene TRBJ2-3, with 8 bases identical to TRBD2. This CDR3 region has 17 residues. Germline CDR1 MGHRA, CDR2 YSYEKL. V shed 1 base, J shed 3 bases, and the junction held 9 bases outside the gene matches. The CDR3 coding sequence is TGCGCCAGCAGCCAAGGCGGGGCGGGGGGAGGTACAGATACGCAGTATTTT. It encodes CASSQGGAGGGTDTQYF.

V usage is TRBV30 and J usage is TRBJ1-1; D unresolved. This CDR3 spans 15 amino acids. Germline lookup yields CDR1 GTSNPN and CDR2 SVGIG (reference sequence). The V and J ends lost 0 bases and 1 base respectively, with 12 bases between them. Here the CDR3 reads CAWSVHGWGNTEAFF. CDR3 in DNA: TGTGCCTGGAGTGTACATGGGTGGGGGAACACTGAAGCTTTCTTT.

The J gene is TRBJ1-1, the V gene TRBV7-9; 7 nucleotides agree with TRBD1. This CDR3 is built from 14 residues. Germline CDR1 reads SEHNR; CDR2 reads FQNEAQ (reference sequence). After removal of 3 bases from V and 1 base from J, the junction contained 2 bases not matched to a gene. The CDR3 spells CASSFTGENTEAFF. The CDR3 coding sequence is TGTGCCAGCAGCTTTACAGGGGAGAACACTGAAGCTTTCTTT.

The V and J genes are TRBV9 and TRBJ2-1; the D call may be TRBD1 or TRBD2 (6 bases each). CDR1 is SGDLS and CDR2 is YYNGEE in the germline V gene. V shed 4 bases and J shed 8 bases, with 22 bases lying between them. The length of the CDR3 is 16 residues. The CDR3 here is CASSPRGGPPGHEQFF. Written as DNA, the CDR3 is TGTGCCAGCAGCCCTCGAGGGGGGCCCCCCGGCCATGAGCAGTTCTTC.

The rearrangement uses TRBV10-3 and TRBJ2-1, with TRBD1 matching 10 bases. The CDR3 covers 14 residues. Trimming took 8 bases from V and 8 from J; bases not matched to a gene: 9. Per the germline V gene, CDR1 is ENHRY and CDR2 is SYGVKD. CDR3 residues: CAILRQGARDEQFF. The CDR3 nucleotides read TGTGCCATCCTGAGACAGGGGGCCAGGGATGAGCAGTTCTTC.

The J gene is TRBJ1-6, the V gene TRBV10-3; D is perhaps TRBD1 (5 bases). The V end was cut by 3 bases, the J end by 9 bases, with 6 bases between. This CDR3 contains 12 residues. CDR1 is ENHRY, CDR2 SYGVKD, per germline. Here the CDR3 reads CAISDGGSPLHF. CDR3 bases: TGTGCCATCAGTGACGGGGGTTCACCCCTCCACTTT.

This chain connects TRBV6-6 to TRBJ1-2; tentatively, D is TRBD1 (6 bases). Trimming stripped 6 bases from V and 1 base from J, with 15 bases between. Germline values: CDR1 MNHNY, CDR2 SVGAGI (reference sequence). The length of the CDR3 is 15 residues. The CDR3 DNA sequence: TGTGCCAGCAGGCCCCCCGGGACACATAACTATGGCTACACCTTC. Protein: CASRPPGTHNYGYTF.

The rearrangement uses TRBV9 and TRBJ2-3, with D hard to call. The CDR3 contains 15 residues. Germline loops: CDR1 SGDLS, CDR2 YYNGEE. Deletions cut 4 bases from V and 0 bases from J, with 12 bases between. The CDR3, as DNA: TGTGCCAGCAGCCCCTGGATCGGGAGCACAGATACGCAGTATTTT. Amino acid sequence: CASSPWIGSTDTQYF.

This chain joins TRBV7-2 and TRBJ1-1; 11 bases fit TRBD1. This CDR3 contains 14 residues. CDR1 and CDR2 (germline): SGHTA, FQGNSA. After removal of 4 bases from V and 3 bases from J, the junction contained 1 base not matched to a gene. In DNA form, the CDR3 reads TGTGCCAGCAGCTCGGACAGGGGGCACACTGAAGCTTTCTTT. Translation: CASSSDRGHTEAFF.

This clone was picked up one time. The chain couples TRBV1 to TRBJ2-5. TRBV1 is assigned pseudogene status. The CDR3 sequence is 15 residues long. This chain's CDR3 is CTSKTYTDFQETQYF. The CDR3, as DNA: TGCACCAGCAAAACGTATACGGATTTCCAAGAGACCCAGTACTTC.